A selection of T cell receptor beta chains follows, all from one sample in a study of blood T cell repertoires in COVID-19. Profiling relied on immunoSEQ multiplex PCR, and the TCRdb table lists in-frame clones only, not all of them. The sample yields 300,000 to 500,000 clones, 70% to 90% seen once. Sequenced input: PBMCs or T cells enriched from blood (not recorded which). These receptors originate from a woman between 40 and 50 years old with acute COVID-19. The CDR3 runs from the conserved cysteine through the conserved F or W. Each record gives: J gene, D gene, clone size, V gene, CDR3 DNA, CDR3 protein. D genes are given only for firm matches. The listing skips clone size in some rows; elsewhere it reads once, few, many or a size class.

>TRBJ2-7|TRBD2|.|TRBV6-2/TRBV6-3
TGTGCCAGCAGTGGACGACTAGCGGGGGGGCTCAGGGAGCAGTACTTC
CASSGRLAGGLREQYF
>TRBJ1-1|.|.|TRBV6-2/TRBV6-3
TGTGCCAGCACCCCCGGGATGAGACAACTCCCTACTGAAGCTTTCTTT
CASTPGMRQLPTEAFF
>TRBJ1-1|TRBD1|.|TRBV27
TGTGCCAGCAGTTTGGCAGGGGGCACTGAAGCTTTCTTT
CASSLAGGTEAFF
>TRBJ2-3|.|.|TRBV7-8
TGTGCCAGCAGCGCACTCAGGGGCACAGATACGCAGTATTTT
CASSALRGTDTQYF
>TRBJ1-2|.|.|TRBV19
TGTGCCAGTAGTAACCCCCCCCAGGGTGTGGGAGGCTATGGCTACACCTTC
CASSNPPQGVGGYGYTF
>TRBJ2-5|TRBD1|.|TRBV24-1
TGTGCCACTAGACAGGGGAGTTTGGAGACCCAGTACTTC
CATRQGSLETQYF
>TRBJ2-7|TRBD2|few|TRBV5-1
TGCGCCAGCAGCTTCGGCCGGACTAGCGGGGCTAGCTCCTACGAGCAGTACTTC
CASSFGRTSGASSYEQYF
>TRBJ1-2|.|once|TRBV7-9
TGTGCCAGCAGTCCGGCGGGGAGCAGATATGGCTACACCTTC
CASSPAGSRYGYTF
>TRBJ1-5|.|.|TRBV3-1/TRBV3-2
TGTGCCAGCAGCCAGAACGCAGGGGCGGATCAGCCCCAGCATTTT
CASSQNAGADQPQHF
>TRBJ2-5|TRBD2|.|TRBV15
TGTGCCACCAGCGGTCGTTCTAGCGGGGGGATTAGTAAGGAGACCCAGTACTTC
CATSGRSSGGISKETQYF
>TRBJ1-4|TRBD1|.|TRBV4-1
TGCGCCAGCAGCCCTACAGGGGGGCGGGAAAAACTGTTTTTT
CASSPTGGREKLFF
>TRBJ1-2|TRBD1|.|TRBV29-1
TGCAGCGTTGAACCGAAAGACAGGGATGGTGGCTACACCTTC
CSVEPKDRDGGYTF
>TRBJ1-3|.|.|TRBV4-2
TGTGCCAGCAGCCTTGAACTGCGAAACACCATATATTTT
CASSLELRNTIYF
>TRBJ2-7|TRBD2|.|TRBV6-2/TRBV6-3
TGTGCCAGCAGTTTCCAAGCGGGAGCCTACGAGCAGTACTTC
CASSFQAGAYEQYF
>TRBJ1-1|.|few|TRBV7-8
TGTGCCAGCAGCTTAAGGGGCTCGGGTAACACTGAAGCTTTCTTT
CASSLRGSGNTEAFF
>TRBJ1-5|.|.|TRBV15
TGTGCCACCAGCGGGCAGGTGATTAATCAGCCCCAGCATTTT
CATSGQVINQPQHF
>TRBJ1-4|.|.|TRBV25-1
TGTGCCAGCAAGGACAGAACTAATGAAAAACTGTTTTTT
CASKDRTNEKLFF
>TRBJ2-1|.|.|TRBV29-1
TGCAGCGTTGAAAATACAGGACGCAATGAGCAGTTCTTC
CSVENTGRNEQFF
>TRBJ2-3|TRBD2|.|TRBV19
TGTGCCAGTAGTATCCTGACTAGCGGGGGTTTTGCAGATACGCAGTATTTT
CASSILTSGGFADTQYF
>TRBJ2-7|TRBD2|once|TRBV13
TGTGCCAGCAGCTTAGGCCGGAGCGGGGACGAGCAGTACTTC
CASSLGRSGDEQYF
>TRBJ2-5|.|few|TRBV21-1
TGTGCCCTTGGACAGCAAGAGACCCAGTACTTC
CALGQQETQYF
>TRBJ2-7|TRBD1|.|TRBV5-5
TGTGCCAGCAGCCCGTACCGGGACAGGATCTACGAGCAGTACTTC
CASSPYRDRIYEQYF
>TRBJ2-7|.|.|TRBV20-1
TGCAGTGCTAGTAGAGGGTACGAGCAGTACTTC
CSASRGYEQYF
>TRBJ1-3|.|.|TRBV7-9
TGTGCCAGCAGCTTACCCGCGGCATACTCTGGAAACACCATATATTTT
CASSLPAAYSGNTIYF
>TRBJ1-1|.|.|TRBV2
TGTGCCAGCAGTGAACTGTTGAACACTGAAGCTTTCTTT
CASSELLNTEAFF
>TRBJ1-5|TRBD1|.|TRBV5-1
TGCGCCAGCAGCGCCGGGACAGATCAGCCCCAGCATTTT
CASSAGTDQPQHF
>TRBJ1-2|.|.|TRBV20-1
TGCAGTGCTAGTCTCCCGCTAAACTATGGCTACACCTTC
CSASLPLNYGYTF
>TRBJ1-6|.|.|TRBV9
TGTGCCAGCACCGATGGGCAGGGTGGTAATTCACCCCTCCACTTT
CASTDGQGGNSPLHF
>TRBJ2-3|.|.|TRBV18
TGTGCCAGCTCACCACAGGGGCCTCCTTTCACAGATACGCAGTATTTT
CASSPQGPPFTDTQYF
>TRBJ1-2|.|few|TRBV27
TGTGCCAGCCTGGGGCCGGTTCGTTTACACGGGTTCTATGGCTACACCTTC
CASLGPVRLHGFYGYTF
>TRBJ2-3|.|.|TRBV24-1
TGTGCCACCAGTGCGGGGGATACGCAGTATTTT
CATSAGDTQYF
>TRBJ1-3|TRBD1|.|TRBV5-1
TGCGCCAGCAGCTGGGGACAGTTCTCTGGAAACACCATATATTTT
CASSWGQFSGNTIYF
>TRBJ1-5|TRBD1|once|TRBV5-1
TGCGCCAGCAGCCCCGGACAGGGGAATCAGCCCCAGCATTTT
CASSPGQGNQPQHF